This TCR beta chain was identified in a study of T cells in narcolepsy. General study results and limits: Blood of same and different patients, but not healthy controls, reportedly held recurring autoreactive clonotypes. No autoreactive T cell clone sequences appeared in some memory CD4+ repertoires. HCRT-specific and TRIB2-specific autoreactive clonotypes appeared among same-patient CSF and blood CD4+ clonotypes.

Regarding this clone: Its antigen is not identified.

This CDR3 is built from 16 residues. TCRdb's copy holds only in-frame clones and misses some; the assay was immunoSEQ multiplex PCR. This sample carries some 35,000 clones, more than 75% of them seen once, and the ten largest clones take about 2.5%. The chain links TRBV12-2 to TRBJ2-1; the table's D call of TRBD2 was not tested on the DNA. TRBV12-2 is a pseudogene locus. Specimen: memory (CD45RA-) CD4+ T cells from blood. This TCR came from a human donor in good health. The CDR3 nucleotides are TGTGCAAGTCGCGCGCGAAATCCTCCCGAAAAGAATGAGCAGTTCTTC. The encoded protein is CASRARNPPEKNEQFF.